What follows describes a single TCR beta chain. Germline-derived CDR1 and CDR2 are SEHNR and FQNEAQ (reference sequence). V was pared by 5 bases and J by 4 bases, with 4 bases of the junction left unmatched. This CDR3 has 14 residues. The data are from a study of cytomegalovirus exposure and HLA in healthy donors. 13 Jbeta primers and 60 Vbeta primers were used for the PCR. TCRdb keeps only in-frame clones here, not all; method: immunoSEQ multiplex PCR. The sample lists 150,000 to 200,000 clones; about 80% were seen once. The sample was PBMCs. The TCR sequence derives from a woman in her forties or fifties in good health and CMV-seropositive. The V gene is TRBV7-9, the J gene TRBJ1-5; 8 bases agree with TRBD1. The CDR3 DNA reads TGTGCCAGCAGCCCGACAGGGGATAATCAGCCCCAGCATTTT. It is translated as CASSPTGDNQPQHF.